This paragraph reports one T cell receptor (beta chain). This entry is derived from a study of cytomegalovirus exposure and HLA in healthy donors. It was with 60 Vbeta and 13 Jbeta primers that the PCR ran. Profiled with immunoSEQ multiplex PCR; TCRdb holds only in-frame clones, not every one. The sample includes about 200,000 clones, roughly 80% of them seen just once. Germline assignment: CDR1 SQVTM and CDR2 ANQGSEA. The CDR3 is 15 residues long. Trimming shortened V by 4 bases and J by 4 bases, and 19 bases separated the two germline ends. The sample comprised PBMCs. This TCR was sampled from a woman in her twenties or thirties in good health and CMV-seronegative. This sequence joins TRBV29-1 and TRBJ1-2, with D tentatively TRBD1 (5 bases). Here the CDR3 reads CSVARQGVVLYGYTF. In DNA, the CDR3 is TGCAGCGTTGCGCGGCAGGGTGTCGTCCTCTATGGCTACACCTTC.